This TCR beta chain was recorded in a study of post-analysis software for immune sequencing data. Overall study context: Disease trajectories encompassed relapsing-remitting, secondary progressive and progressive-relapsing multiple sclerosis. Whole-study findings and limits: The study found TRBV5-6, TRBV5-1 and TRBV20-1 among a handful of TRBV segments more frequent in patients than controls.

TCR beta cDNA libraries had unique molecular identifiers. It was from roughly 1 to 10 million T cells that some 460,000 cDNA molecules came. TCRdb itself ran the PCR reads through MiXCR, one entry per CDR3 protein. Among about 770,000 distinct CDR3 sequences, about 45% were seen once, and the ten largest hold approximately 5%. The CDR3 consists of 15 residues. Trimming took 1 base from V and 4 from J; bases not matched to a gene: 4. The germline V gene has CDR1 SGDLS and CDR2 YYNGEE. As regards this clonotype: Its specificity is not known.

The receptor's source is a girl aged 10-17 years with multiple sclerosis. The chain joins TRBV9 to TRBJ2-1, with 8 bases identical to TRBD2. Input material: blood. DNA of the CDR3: TGTGCCAGCAGCGTACAAGGCGGGAGGTACAATGAGCAGTTCTTC. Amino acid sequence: CASSVQGGRYNEQFF.